The T cell receptor (beta chain) described here comes from a study of CD8 T cells in ankylosing spondylitis. Points from the study as a whole: Reports of some motif variants in reactive arthritis synovial fluid and blood predate this one. Researchers report that disease-linked clones proved CD8+ and relatively rare in peripheral blood.

Per germline, CDR1 GTSNPN and CDR2 SVGIG (reference sequence). V lost 3 bases and J lost 5, with 11 bases in between. The CDR3 consists of 14 residues. Points on this clonotype: Antigen unknown.

TCRdb used MiXCR to reprocess the 5' RACE reads, holding one entry per CDR3 protein. In the table there are about 340,000 distinct CDR3 sequences, roughly 14% of which are singletons. The rearrangement links TRBV30 to TRBJ1-6; a weak D match, TRBD1 (6 bases). This TCR derives from a male donor with ankylosing spondylitis or in good health (not recorded which). The sequencing sample was made of blood, either unsorted or a sorted T cell fraction (not recorded which). The CDR3 is CAWSKGQDNSPLHF. The CDR3 bases are TGTGCCTGGAGCAAGGGACAAGATAATTCACCCCTCCACTTT.